Included here is one T cell receptor (beta chain) sequence, with context. Original data processing: It was from reference gene primer amplification that nucleated cell counts were estimated. Assay: immunoSEQ multiplex PCR; the TCRdb copy retains only in-frame clones and omits some. That table gives V, J and clone size, and the DNA gave D and trimming. The profile covers over 350,000 clones, with approximately 90% appearing a single time and about 0.9% taken by the ten largest. The data were obtained in a study of blood T cell repertoires in COVID-19. Study summary: Donors in the United States, Italy and Spain gave samples during acute or convalescent COVID-19.

The germline V gene encodes CDR1 LGHNT and CDR2 FRNRAP. V lost 0 bases and J 3 bases, leaving 8 bases between the germline ends. The CDR3 sequence is 14 residues long. The chain combines TRBV12-5 with TRBJ1-1; no clear D gene. Sequencing was done on a sample of PBMCs or T cells enriched from blood (not recorded which). This receptor was taken from a woman in her thirties or forties who had been exposed to COVID-19. CDR3 amino acids: CASGLVPLHTEAFF. DNA of the CDR3: TGTGCTAGTGGTTTGGTACCACTGCACACTGAAGCTTTCTTT.